Detailed here is one T cell receptor (beta chain). Using genomic DNA as the template, TCR beta VDJ and CDR3 profiling was carried out. TCRdb ran MiXCR on the reads and lists one entry per CDR3 protein. The sample consists of 200,000 to 250,000 distinct CDR3 sequences, almost 50% of them appearing once. This record comes from a study of CD8+CD57+ T cells in acquired aplastic anemia. Patients who underwent sequencing had shown CD8+CD57+ cell expansion by flow cytometry. Trimming pared 1 base from V and 3 bases from J, leaving 22 bases between. The CDR3 length is 18 residues. The germline V gene encodes CDR1 LNHNV and CDR2 YYDKDF (reference sequence).

The chain recombines TRBV15 with TRBJ2-7; D may correspond to TRBD1 or TRBD2 (5 bases each). Sequencing was carried out using sorted CD4+, CD8+, or CD8+CD57+ T cells (not recorded which) from PBMCs. This receptor was taken from a human donor with aplastic anemia. CDR3 in amino acids: CATSRGLRRDGVLYEQYF. As DNA, the CDR3 is TGTGCCACCAGCAGAGGATTGCGACGGGACGGCGTCCTCTACGAGCAGTACTTC.